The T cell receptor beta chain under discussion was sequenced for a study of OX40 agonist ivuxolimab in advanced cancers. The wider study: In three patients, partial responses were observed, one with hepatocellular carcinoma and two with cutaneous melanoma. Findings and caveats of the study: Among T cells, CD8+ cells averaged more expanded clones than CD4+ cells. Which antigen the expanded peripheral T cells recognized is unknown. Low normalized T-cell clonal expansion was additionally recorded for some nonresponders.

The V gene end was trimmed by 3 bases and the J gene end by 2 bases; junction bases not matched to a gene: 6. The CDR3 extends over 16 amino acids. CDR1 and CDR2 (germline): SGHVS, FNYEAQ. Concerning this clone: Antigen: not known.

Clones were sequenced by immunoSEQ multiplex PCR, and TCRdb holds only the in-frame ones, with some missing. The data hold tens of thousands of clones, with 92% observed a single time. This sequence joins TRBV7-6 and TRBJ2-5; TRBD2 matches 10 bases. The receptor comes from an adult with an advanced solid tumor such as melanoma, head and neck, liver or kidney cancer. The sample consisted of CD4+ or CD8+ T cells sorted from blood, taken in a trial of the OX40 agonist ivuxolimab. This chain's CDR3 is CASSLLAGGGQETQYF. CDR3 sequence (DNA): TGTGCCAGCAGCTTGTTAGCGGGAGGAGGGCAAGAGACCCAGTACTTC.